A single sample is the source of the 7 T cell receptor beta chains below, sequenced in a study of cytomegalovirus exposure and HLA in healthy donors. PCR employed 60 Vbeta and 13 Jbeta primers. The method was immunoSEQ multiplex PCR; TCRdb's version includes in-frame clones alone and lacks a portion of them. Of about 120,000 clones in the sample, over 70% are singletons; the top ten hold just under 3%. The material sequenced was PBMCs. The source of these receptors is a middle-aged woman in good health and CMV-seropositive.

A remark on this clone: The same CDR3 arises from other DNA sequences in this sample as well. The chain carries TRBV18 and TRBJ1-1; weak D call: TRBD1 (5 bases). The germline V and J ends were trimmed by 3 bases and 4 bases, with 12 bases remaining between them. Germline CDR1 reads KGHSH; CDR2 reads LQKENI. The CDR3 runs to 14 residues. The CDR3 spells CASSPPPGGTEAFF. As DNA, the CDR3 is TGTGCCAGCTCACCCCCTCCGGGGGGCACTGAAGCTTTCTTT.

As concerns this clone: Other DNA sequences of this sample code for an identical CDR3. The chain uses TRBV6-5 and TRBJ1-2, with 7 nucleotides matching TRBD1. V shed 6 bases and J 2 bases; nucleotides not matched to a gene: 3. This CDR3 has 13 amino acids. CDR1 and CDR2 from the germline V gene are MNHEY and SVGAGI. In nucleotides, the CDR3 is TGTGCCAGCAGCCTGGGACAGAACTATGGCTACACCTTC. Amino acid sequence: CASSLGQNYGYTF.

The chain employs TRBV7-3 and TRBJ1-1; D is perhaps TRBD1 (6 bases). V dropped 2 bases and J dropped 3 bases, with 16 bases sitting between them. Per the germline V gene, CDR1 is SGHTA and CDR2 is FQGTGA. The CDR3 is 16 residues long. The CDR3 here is CASSLGIQGTDTEAFF. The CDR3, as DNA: TGTGCCAGCAGCTTAGGGATTCAGGGGACGGACACTGAAGCTTTCTTT.

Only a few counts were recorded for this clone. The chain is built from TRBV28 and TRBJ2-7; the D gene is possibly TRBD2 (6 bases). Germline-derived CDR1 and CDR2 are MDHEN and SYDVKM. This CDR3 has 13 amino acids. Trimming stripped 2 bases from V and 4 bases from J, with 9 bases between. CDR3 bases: TGTGCCAGCAGTTTAGTCGGAGGGTACGAGCAGTACTTC. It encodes CASSLVGGYEQYF. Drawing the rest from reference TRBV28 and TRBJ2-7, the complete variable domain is DVKVTQSSRYLVKRTGEKVFLECVQDMDHENMFWYRQDPGLGLRLIYFSYDVKMKEKGDIPEGYSVSREKKERFSLILESASTNQTSMYLCASSLVGGYEQYFGPGTRLTVT.

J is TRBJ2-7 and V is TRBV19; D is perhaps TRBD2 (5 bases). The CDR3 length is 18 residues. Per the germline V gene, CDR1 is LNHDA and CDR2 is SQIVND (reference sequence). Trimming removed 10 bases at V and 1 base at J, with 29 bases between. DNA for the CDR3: TGTGCCACTCACGGCTCGGTGGGTGGGTCCGGGAATTCCTACGAGCAGTACTTC. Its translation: CATHGSVGGSGNSYEQYF.

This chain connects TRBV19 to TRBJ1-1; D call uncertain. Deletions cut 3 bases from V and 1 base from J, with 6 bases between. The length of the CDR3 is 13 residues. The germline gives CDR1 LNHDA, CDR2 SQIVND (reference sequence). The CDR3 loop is CASSISRNTEAFF. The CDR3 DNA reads TGTGCCAGTAGTATTTCTCGGAACACTGAAGCTTTCTTT.

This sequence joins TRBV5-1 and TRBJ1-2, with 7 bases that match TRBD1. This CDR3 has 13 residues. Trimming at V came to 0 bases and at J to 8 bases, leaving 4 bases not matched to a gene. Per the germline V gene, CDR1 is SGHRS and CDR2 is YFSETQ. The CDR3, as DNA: TGCGCCAGCAGCTTGGGACAGGGTGGCGGCTACACCTTC. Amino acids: CASSLGQGGGYTF.